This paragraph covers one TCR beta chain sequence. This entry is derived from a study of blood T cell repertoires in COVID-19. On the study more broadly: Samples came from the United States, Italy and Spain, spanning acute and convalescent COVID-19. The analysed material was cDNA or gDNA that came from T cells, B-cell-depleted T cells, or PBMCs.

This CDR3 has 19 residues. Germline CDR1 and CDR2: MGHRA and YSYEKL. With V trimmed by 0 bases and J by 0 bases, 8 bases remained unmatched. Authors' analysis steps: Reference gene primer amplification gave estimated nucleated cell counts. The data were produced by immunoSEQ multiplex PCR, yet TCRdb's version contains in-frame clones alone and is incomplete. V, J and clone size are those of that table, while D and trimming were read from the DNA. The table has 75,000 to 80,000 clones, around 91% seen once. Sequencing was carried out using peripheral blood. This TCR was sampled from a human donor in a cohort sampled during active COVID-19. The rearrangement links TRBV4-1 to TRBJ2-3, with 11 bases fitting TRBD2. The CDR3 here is CASSQDPPSGGPSTDTQYF. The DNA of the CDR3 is TGCGCCAGCAGCCAAGATCCTCCTAGCGGGGGGCCAAGCACAGATACGCAGTATTTT.